The rows below give T cell receptor beta chains drawn from one sample of a study of blood T cell repertoires in COVID-19. The method was immunoSEQ multiplex PCR; TCRdb's version includes in-frame clones alone and lacks a portion of them. The profile shows about 30,000 clones, around 83% of them singletons. Sequencing input: peripheral blood. The receptors originated from a human donor in a cohort sampled during active COVID-19. Both conserved end residues are part of each CDR3. D genes are given only for firm matches. Only part of the rows carry a size: once, few, many, or a class if the clone is expanded.

TRBD1,few,TRBV27,TRBJ1-1,TGTGCCAGCAGTGAGGGACAGGGGACTTCTAAGGCTTTCTTT,CASSEGQGTSKAFF
-,-,TRBV4-2,TRBJ1-5,TGTGCCAGCAGCCAGGAAAGGGGTCCCAATCAGCCCCAGCATTTT,CASSQERGPNQPQHF
TRBD2,-,TRBV6-2/TRBV6-3,TRBJ2-3,TGTGCCAGCAGCCTCCCAATAGCGGGATACACAGATACGCAGTATTTT,CASSLPIAGYTDTQYF
TRBD1,-,TRBV19,TRBJ2-7,TGTGCCAGTAGTATCGGACAGGGAAACTCCTACGAGCAGTACTTC,CASSIGQGNSYEQYF
TRBD2,-,TRBV14,TRBJ2-1,TGTGCCAGCAGCCAAGGGACTAGCGGGAGGGGAGCACGCAATGAGCAGTTCTTC,CASSQGTSGRGARNEQFF
-,-,TRBV19,TRBJ2-5,TGTGCCAGTAGTATCAGATCTTCTCCGTACCAAGAGACCCAGTACTTC,CASSIRSSPYQETQYF
-,-,TRBV27,TRBJ2-2,TGTGCCAGCAGTTTAGGCAGGGCTGGCGGGGAGCTGTTTTTT,CASSLGRAGGELFF
TRBD2,-,TRBV7-8,TRBJ2-7,TGTGCCAGCAGCGTAGGCTTTGCACTAGCGGGGGTAGAGCAGTACTTC,CASSVGFALAGVEQYF
-,once,TRBV6-2/TRBV6-3,TRBJ2-6,TGTGCCAGCAGTTACTCGAGGGTCTCTGGGGCCAACGTCCTGACTTTC,CASSYSRVSGANVLTF
-,-,TRBV27,TRBJ1-5,TGTGCCAGCAGTCGTGAGGGAGGTGGCCAGCCCCAGCATTTT,CASSREGGGQPQHF
-,-,TRBV20-1,TRBJ1-2,TGCAGTGCTAGTCCTGCCATGAGGAACTATGGCTACACCTTC,CSASPAMRNYGYTF
TRBD1,-,TRBV9,TRBJ1-2,TGTGCCAGCAGCGAGACAGGGAAGTATGGCTACACCTTC,CASSETGKYGYTF
TRBD1,-,TRBV15,TRBJ2-5,TGTGCCACCAGCCTAGGGACAGGGGGACAAGAGACCCAGTACTTC,CATSLGTGGQETQYF
TRBD2,-,TRBV7-2,TRBJ2-7,TGTGCCAGCAAACTAGGGTCAGGACTAGCGGGAGAATACGAGCAGTACTTC,CASKLGSGLAGEYEQYF